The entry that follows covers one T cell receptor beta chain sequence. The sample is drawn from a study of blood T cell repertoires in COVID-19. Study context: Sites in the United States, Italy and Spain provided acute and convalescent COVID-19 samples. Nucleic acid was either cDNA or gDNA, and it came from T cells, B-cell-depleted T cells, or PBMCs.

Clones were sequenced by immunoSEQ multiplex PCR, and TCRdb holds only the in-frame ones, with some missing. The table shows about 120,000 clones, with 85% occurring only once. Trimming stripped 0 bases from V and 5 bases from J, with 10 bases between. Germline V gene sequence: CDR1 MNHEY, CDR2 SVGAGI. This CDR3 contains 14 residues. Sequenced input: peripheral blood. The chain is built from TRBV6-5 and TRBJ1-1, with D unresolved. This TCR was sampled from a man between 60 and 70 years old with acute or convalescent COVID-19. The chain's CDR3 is CASSYSSRGTEAFF. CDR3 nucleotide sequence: TGTGCCAGCAGTTACTCGTCCAGAGGAACTGAAGCTTTCTTT.